The clone carrying this T cell receptor beta chain was seen more than once but under ten times. The antigen is not known. The data derive from a study of cytomegalovirus exposure and HLA in healthy donors. Findings and limits, study-wide: Data from an earlier analysis indicated that most TCR beta V segments were productive either about 87% or about 30% of the time.

Both 60 Vbeta primers and 13 Jbeta primers went into the PCR. Produced via immunoSEQ multiplex PCR; TCRdb's table is partial and in-frame only. The sample carries 100,000 to 150,000 clones, about 11% recorded once. The CDR3 has 12 amino acids. In germline, CDR1 is SGHNT, CDR2 YENEEA. V was pared by 5 bases and J by 11 bases, with 14 bases between. The V gene is TRBV11-3, the J gene TRBJ2-3, with a possible D match to TRBD2 (5 bases). This sequence originates from a woman aged 18-30 years in good health and CMV-seropositive. The sample taken for sequencing was PBMCs. The CDR3 here is CASSPGGELQYF. The CDR3 DNA is TGTGCCAGCAGCCCAGGAGGAGAGTTGCAGTATTTT.